This T cell receptor (beta chain) was captured by sequencing in a study of blood T cell repertoires in COVID-19. Germline CDR1 is LGHNA and CDR2 is YSLEER. Trimming removed 4 bases from V and 4 bases from J; junction bases left unmatched: 1. The CDR3 sequence is 13 residues long. The repertoire was sequenced with immunoSEQ multiplex PCR; TCRdb's copy has only in-frame clones and lacks some. The sample lists around 68,000 clones; 80% to 90% were seen once. This clone came up once. This TCR came from a man aged 50-59 years with active COVID-19. J is TRBJ2-5 and V is TRBV4-3; 9 positions match TRBD1. What was sequenced was peripheral blood. CDR3 region: CASSPTGGETQYF. CDR3 DNA sequence: TGCGCCAGCAGCCCGACAGGGGGAGAGACCCAGTACTTC.